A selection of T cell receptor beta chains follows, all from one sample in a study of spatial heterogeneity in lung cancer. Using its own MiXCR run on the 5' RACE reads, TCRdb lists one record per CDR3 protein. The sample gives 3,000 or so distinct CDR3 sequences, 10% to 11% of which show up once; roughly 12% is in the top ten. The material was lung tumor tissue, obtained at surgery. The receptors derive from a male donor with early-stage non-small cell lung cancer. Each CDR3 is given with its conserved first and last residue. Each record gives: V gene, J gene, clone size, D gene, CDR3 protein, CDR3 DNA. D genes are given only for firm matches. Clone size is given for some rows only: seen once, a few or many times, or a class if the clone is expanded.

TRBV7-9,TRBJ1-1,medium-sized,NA,CASSPGWGWSTEAFF,TGTGCCAGCAGCCCTGGATGGGGCTGGAGCACTGAAGCTTTCTTT
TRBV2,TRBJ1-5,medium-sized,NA,CASSEGSSSNQPQHF,TGTGCCAGCAGTGAAGGTTCCAGTAGCAATCAGCCCCAGCATTTT
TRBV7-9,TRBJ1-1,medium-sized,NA,CASSLNPGHNTEAFF,TGTGCCAGCAGCTTAAATCCGGGACACAACACTGAAGCTTTCTTT
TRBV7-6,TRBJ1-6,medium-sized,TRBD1,CASSIQGAGSSPLHF,TGTGCCAGCAGCATACAGGGGGCTGGTAGTTCACCCCTCCACTTT
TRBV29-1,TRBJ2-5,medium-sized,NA,CSVLGARGQETQYF,TGCAGCGTCCTCGGAGCGCGGGGCCAAGAGACCCAGTACTTC
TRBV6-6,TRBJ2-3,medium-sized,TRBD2,CASRISAGGSDTQYF,TGTGCCAGCAGAATCTCAGCGGGAGGGTCAGATACGCAGTATTTT
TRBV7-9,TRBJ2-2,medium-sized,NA,CASSSGQATGELFF,TGTGCCAGCAGCTCCGGACAAGCCACCGGGGAGCTGTTTTTT
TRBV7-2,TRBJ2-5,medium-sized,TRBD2,CASGERGGAETQYF,TGTGCCAGCGGAGAGCGGGGGGGCGCGGAGACCCAGTACTTC
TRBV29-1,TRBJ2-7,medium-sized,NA,CSVGAGYEQYF,TGCAGCGTTGGCGCAGGGTATGAGCAGTACTTC
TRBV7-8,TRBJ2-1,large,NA,CASIRLQGDEQFF,TGTGCCAGCATTAGGCTACAGGGCGATGAGCAGTTCTTC
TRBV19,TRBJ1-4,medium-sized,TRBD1,CASTRGAQGREKLFF,TGTGCCAGTACCAGAGGGGCACAGGGGAGGGAAAAACTGTTTTTT
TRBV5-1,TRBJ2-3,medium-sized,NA,CASSTGHPLGDTQYF,TGCGCCAGCAGCACGGGACACCCCTTGGGAGATACGCAGTATTTT
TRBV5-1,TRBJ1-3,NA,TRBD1,CASSFGTDGNTIYF,TGCGCCAGCAGCTTCGGGACAGACGGAAACACCATATATTTT
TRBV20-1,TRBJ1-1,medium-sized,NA,CSASFQYTEAFF,TGCAGTGCTAGCTTCCAGTACACTGAAGCTTTCTTT